This T cell receptor (beta chain) was profiled in a study of CDR3 diversity in severe acne (dated by TCRdb to about 2019). From V the trimming removes 7 bases and from J it removes 2 bases, while the gene matches leave 13 bases of the junction unaccounted for. The CDR3, cysteine through phenylalanine, is 16 amino acids long. Solely the CDR3 DNA is kept, with 48 bases framed from the first base. CDR1 and CDR2 (LNHDA, SQIVND) derive from the germline V gene (reference sequence). As to this clonotype: What antigen it recognizes has not been identified. It has no much larger one-base neighbor in the sample; base qualities were not kept.

The receptor library was made with PCR. Sequencing instrument: Illumina HiSeq 2000. TCRdb reran the public reads through fastp at Q25 and MiXCR, keeping productive beta chains. Each CDR3 protein gets just one entry, which takes the most common genes and DNA from the rows behind it. The sample profile shows about 90,000 distinct CDR3 sequences; about half of them were found once. The ten largest clones capture 10% of the sample. The V and J genes are TRBV19 and TRBJ2-5; TRBD2 agrees with 7 junctional bases. The sequenced sample was blood. This clonotype was obtained from a male donor in good health, serving as a control. The CDR3: CASNRRASGQQETQYF. The DNA sequence follows: TGTGCCAGTAATAGGCGGGCTAGCGGCCAACAAGAGACCCAGTACTTC.